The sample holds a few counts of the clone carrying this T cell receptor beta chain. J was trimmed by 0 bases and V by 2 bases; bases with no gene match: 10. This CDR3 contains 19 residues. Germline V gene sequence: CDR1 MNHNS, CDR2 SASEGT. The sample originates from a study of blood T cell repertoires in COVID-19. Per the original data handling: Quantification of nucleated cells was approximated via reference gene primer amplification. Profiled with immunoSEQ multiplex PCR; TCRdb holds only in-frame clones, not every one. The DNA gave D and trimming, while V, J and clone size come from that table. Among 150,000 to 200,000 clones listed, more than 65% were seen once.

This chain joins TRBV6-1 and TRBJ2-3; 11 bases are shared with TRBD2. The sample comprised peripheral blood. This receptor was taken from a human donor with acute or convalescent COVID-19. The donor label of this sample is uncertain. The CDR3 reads CASSELRGTSGFSTDTQYF. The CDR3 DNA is TGTGCCAGCAGTGAATTACGCGGGACTAGCGGCTTTAGCACAGATACGCAGTATTTT.